This T cell receptor beta chain was retrieved from a study of blood T cell repertoires in COVID-19. About the study: Symptom resolution, clearance, or two negative PCRs marked donors in Cohort 3 as recovered. T cells, B-cell-depleted T cells, or PBMCs supplied cDNA or gDNA. Collection of acute and convalescent COVID-19 samples took place in the United States, Italy and Spain.

In germline, CDR1 is LNHDA, CDR2 SQIVND (reference sequence). This CDR3 has 8 amino acids. Participants, about 18 to 90 years old, spanned some 23 US areas. The protocol was immunoSEQ multiplex PCR, while the TCRdb copy is restricted to in-frame clones and leaves out a portion. The table includes roughly 340,000 clones, more than 75% detected once. With respect to this clone: The junction departs from germline at one end; a sequencing error may be responsible.

V gene TRBV19 combines with J gene TRBJ1-1, with D possibly being TRBD1 (6 bases). Sequencing was carried out using PBMCs or T cells enriched from blood (not recorded which). This clonotype was obtained from a man aged 35 to 55 in a cohort exposed to, infected with or recovered from COVID-19 (not recorded which). DNA of the CDR3: TGTGCCAGCGCCCCAGGGGCATGG. Its translation: CASAPGAW.